This is a list of T cell receptor beta chains from one sample in a study of blood T cell repertoires in COVID-19. Libraries were prepared by immunoSEQ multiplex PCR; TCRdb keeps only in-frame clonotypes and omits some of them. The sample records around 110,000 clones, roughly 83% being singletons. The sample taken for sequencing was peripheral blood. The receptor set was obtained from a human donor in a cohort sampled during active COVID-19. Both conserved end residues are part of each CDR3. D genes are given only for firm matches. Clone sizes are given selectively: once, few, many, or a class where the clone is expanded.

size,J,D,V,DNA,CDR3
-,TRBJ2-1,TRBD2,TRBV4-1,TGCGCCAGCAGCCATCCTAGCGGGAGGGGCACCTACAATGAGCAGTTCTTC,CASSHPSGRGTYNEQFF
-,TRBJ1-6,TRBD1,TRBV6-5,TGTGCCAGCAGTCGACAGGGGGAAAATTCACCCCTCCACTTT,CASSRQGENSPLHF
-,TRBJ2-5,-,TRBV5-8,TGTGCCAGCAGCTTGGACGTGACACCGGAGACCCAGTACTTC,CASSLDVTPETQYF
-,TRBJ2-1,TRBD2,TRBV5-1,TGCGCCAGTCGACTAGCGGGCCCCAATGAGCAGTTCTTC,CASRLAGPNEQFF
-,TRBJ1-1,-,TRBV6-2/TRBV6-3,TGTGCCAGCAGTTACTCGGCCGTGAACACTGAAGCTTTCTTT,CASSYSAVNTEAFF
-,TRBJ2-1,-,TRBV24-1,TGTGCCACCAGTGATAAGTATAGGCGGGAACCTTACAATGAGCAGTTCTTC,CATSDKYRREPYNEQFF
-,TRBJ2-1,TRBD2,TRBV3-1/TRBV3-2,TGTGCCAGCTCCCAACTAGCGGGGAATGAGCAGTTCTTC,CASSQLAGNEQFF
-,TRBJ2-5,-,TRBV5-1,TGCGCCAGCAGCTTGGTAGGGGGTCAAGAGACCCAGTACTTC,CASSLVGGQETQYF
once,TRBJ2-1,-,TRBV5-1,TGCGCCAGCAGCTTGGGACTACAATACAATGAGCAGTTCTTC,CASSLGLQYNEQFF
-,TRBJ2-6,-,TRBV18,TGTGCCAGCTCACCAAGGGCAGGGGAAGCGTCTGGGGCCAACGTCCTGACTTTC,CASSPRAGEASGANVLTF
few,TRBJ2-6,TRBD1,TRBV10-1,TGCGCCACCTTTTGGGACAGCTTCCCGATCGGGGCCAACGTCCTGACTTTC,CATFWDSFPIGANVLTF
-,TRBJ2-6,-,TRBV5-4,TGTGCCAGCAGCCATGGCTCCAGCTCTGGGGCCAACGTCCTGACTTTC,CASSHGSSSGANVLTF
-,TRBJ2-3,-,TRBV7-6,TGTGCCAGCAGCTCCTTAGCCCAAAGCACAGATACGCAGTATTTT,CASSSLAQSTDTQYF
-,TRBJ2-1,-,TRBV4-2,TGTGCCAGCAGCCAAGCAGGCGGGAACAACAATGAGCAGTTCTTC,CASSQAGGNNNEQFF
-,TRBJ2-1,-,TRBV7-2,TGTGCCTCCCGGCGGAGGGCCACCACCTACAATGAGCAGTTCTTC,CASRRRATTYNEQFF
few,TRBJ2-2,-,TRBV27,TGTGCCAGCAGTTTATTGGAGGACCGGGACACCGGGGAGCTGTTTTTT,CASSLLEDRDTGELFF
-,TRBJ1-6,TRBD1,TRBV25-1,TGTGCCAGCAGTGCTCAGGACAGGGGCTATAATTCACCCCTCCACTTT,CASSAQDRGYNSPLHF
many,TRBJ1-4,-,TRBV6-1,TGTGCCAGCAGTGAAGCGTCGGCAACTAATGAAAAACTGTTTTTT,CASSEASATNEKLFF
-,TRBJ2-5,-,TRBV7-2,TGTGCCAGCAGCTTAGCCCCACCTGCGGTGACCCAGTACTTC,CASSLAPPAVTQYF
-,TRBJ2-1,-,TRBV9,TGTGCCAGCGGGCGAGGGGGAAGCTCCTACAATGAGCAGTTCTTC,CASGRGGSSYNEQFF
-,TRBJ2-2,-,TRBV18,TGTGCCAGCTCACCGCAGGGGTCAACCGGGGAGCTGTTTTTT,CASSPQGSTGELFF
-,TRBJ1-1,-,TRBV12-5,TGTGCTAGTGGTTTCTCCTGGGGGGGGAACACTGAAGCTTTCTTT,CASGFSWGGNTEAFF
-,TRBJ2-1,-,TRBV19,TGTGCCAGTAGTATGTGGCAGCCGACGGGAAATGAGCAGTTCTTC,CASSMWQPTGNEQFF
few,TRBJ2-3,-,TRBV28,TGTGCCAGCAGTTCCGTATCCCGCACAGATACGCAGTATTTT,CASSSVSRTDTQYF
-,TRBJ2-1,TRBD1,TRBV11-2,TGTGCCAGCAGCCCGGACAGGGGGCGGTTTTCATCCTACAATGAGCAGTTCTTC,CASSPDRGRFSSYNEQFF
-,TRBJ1-3,-,TRBV30,TGTGCCTGGAGTCCCTTCAAAGGTGGGCTGATCGGCTCTGGAAACACCATATATTTT,CAWSPFKGGLIGSGNTIYF
-,TRBJ1-3,-,TRBV29-1,TGCAGCGGGACAGCCTCTGGAAACACCATATATTTT,CSGTASGNTIYF
-,TRBJ2-2,TRBD2,TRBV27,TGTGCCAGCAGTTTATCGATTATGGGACTAAGAAACACCGGGGAGCTGTTTTTT,CASSLSIMGLRNTGELFF
once,TRBJ1-2,TRBD1,TRBV20-1,TGCAGTGCTGAGACAGGGGATGGCTACACCTTC,CSAETGDGYTF
-,TRBJ1-2,TRBD1,TRBV3-1/TRBV3-2,TGTGCCAGCAGCCATACACAGGGGAACTATGGCTACACCTTC,CASSHTQGNYGYTF
few,TRBJ2-7,TRBD2,TRBV11-1,TGTGCCAGCAGCCCCCACGGAACTAGCGGCCCCTACGAGCAGTACTTC,CASSPHGTSGPYEQYF
-,TRBJ1-4,-,TRBV6-5,TGTGCCAGCAGTTACGGGGGAGGGGATGAAAAACTGTTTTTT,CASSYGGGDEKLFF
-,TRBJ2-4,-,TRBV7-9,TGTGCCAGCAGCTTAGAGGCGGGTGGCCAAAACATTCAGTACTTC,CASSLEAGGQNIQYF
-,TRBJ1-2,-,TRBV20-1,TGCAGTGCTAGTTGGGGGTCGGGCGGGGATGGCTACACCTTC,CSASWGSGGDGYTF
-,TRBJ2-2,-,TRBV30,TGTGCCTGGAGGAGCAGGCTCAACACCGGGGAGCTGTTTTTT,CAWRSRLNTGELFF
once,TRBJ1-2,TRBD1,TRBV7-8,TGTGCCAGCAGCTTTGGACAGGAAGCTTATGGCTACACCTTC,CASSFGQEAYGYTF
-,TRBJ2-2,TRBD2,TRBV7-8,TGTGCCAGCAGCTTGCCGGGAGGGGTAACCGGGGAGCTGTTTTTT,CASSLPGGVTGELFF
-,TRBJ2-7,-,TRBV7-2,TGTGCCAGCAGCTTAGATTCCCAAAACTACGAGCAGTACTTC,CASSLDSQNYEQYF
-,TRBJ1-1,-,TRBV7-2,TGTGCCAGCAGCCGCACAGGGCGAATGAACACTGAAGCTTTCTTT,CASSRTGRMNTEAFF
-,TRBJ1-6,-,TRBV28,TGTGCCAGCACGGCTTCGGGTAGGGGGAATTCACCCCTCCACTTT,CASTASGRGNSPLHF